This T cell receptor (beta chain) was identified in a study of blood T cell repertoires in COVID-19 (dated by TCRdb to 2020 to 2021). For context, the study as a whole: Collaborator samples came from the United States, Italy and Spain and covered acute and convalescent phases of COVID-19. The samples were drawn from the first 160 participants of the ongoing ImmuneRACE study and from some 1,300 subjects provided by 6 global collaborators. Subjects who had been exposed to COVID-19, were actively infected with it, or had recovered from it provided the deeply sampled blood TCRbeta repertoires that made up the dataset. Sample metadata almost always included a de-identified subject ID, COVID-19 status, age in years and sex. Where available, HLA class I and class II types were obtained from metadata supplied by the sample provider rather than from assay-based typing. The prospective study material was composed of cDNA or gDNA derived from T cells, B-cell-depleted T cells, or PBMCs. The repertoires were released in a freely available public database meant as a resource for research on the immune response to SARS-CoV-2.

As concerns this clone: The antigen it recognizes is unknown. Base qualities are not provided; no much larger clone lies one nucleotide away.

Enrolling through a virtual design, the prospective study's participants ranged in age from roughly 18 to 100 years and lived across 20 to 25 United States geographic areas. Cohort assignment in the prospective study relied on participant-reported clinical history from a screening survey and a study questionnaire. Exposed participants were defined as having been in contact with someone with a PCR-confirmed or clinician-diagnosed COVID-19 case within 2 weeks of study entry. In the prospective study, whole blood, serum and a nasopharyngeal or oropharyngeal swab were collected from each participant by mobile phlebotomists. Over a roughly two-month period, participants in the prospective study had the option of providing additional blood draws and questionnaires. Blood samples from the prospective study were shipped frozen or at room temperature prior to DNA extraction. TCRbeta CDR3 regions were amplified from genomic DNA by means of the immunoSEQ Assay, a bias-controlled multiplex PCR. As for the authors' bioinformatics: Nucleated cell counts per sample were estimated from amplification of reference gene primers within the assay. To quantify the absolute abundance of each unique TCRbeta CDR3 rearrangement, sequence reads were collapsed and filtered. Productive Simpson clonality was computed per sample as the square root of Simpson's diversity index over productive rearrangements. TCRdb stores this immuneACCESS table with in-frame sequences only. Part of the clones is absent; in the studies checked, under half of the shortfall reflects unresolved V genes, and no reason is known for the rest. The DNA gave D and trimming, while V, J and clone size come from that table. This sample lists 350,000 to 500,000 clones; 70% to 90% were detected once. Approximately 1.5% of the sample comes from the top ten.

V loses 2 bases, J loses 2 bases, and the germline ends lie 10 bases apart. CDR1 and CDR2 are read off the germline V gene as KGHSH and LQKENI. Including cysteine and phenylalanine, the CDR3 has 14 amino acids. The sequence is cut down to CDR3 DNA, 42 bases in frame from base 1. Study-level results and caveats: The amount of clinical and demographic metadata varied by source and participant and was provided uncurated.

This sequence was found in a woman in her late teens or twenties who had been exposed to COVID-19. The chain was built from TRBV18 and TRBJ2-7; TRBD2 might be the D gene, on 6 matching bases. What was sequenced was PBMCs or T cells enriched from blood (not recorded which). The DNA sequence is given as TGTGCCAGCTCACCAGGAGCGGGCCCCTACGAGCAGTACTTC. This codes for CASSPGAGPYEQYF.